The 13 T cell receptor beta chains listed next were all sequenced from one sample in a study of blood T cell repertoires in COVID-19. The assay was immunoSEQ multiplex PCR, and TCRdb's table has in-frame clones only and misses some. The table includes 150,000 or so clones, about four fifths detected once. Sequenced input: peripheral blood. These receptors were collected from a man in his 70s who had recovered from COVID-19.

The chain joins TRBV6-1 to TRBJ2-1, with 9 bases lining up with TRBD2. CDR3 size: 16 residues. CDR1 and CDR2 from the germline V gene are MNHNS and SASEGT. V shed 4 bases, J shed 2 bases, and the junction held 6 bases outside the gene matches. The CDR3 region is CASSGGTSSAYNEQFF. For the CDR3, the DNA is TGTGCCAGCAGTGGGGGGACTAGCAGTGCCTACAATGAGCAGTTCTTC.

J is TRBJ1-4 and V is TRBV5-1; 7 nucleotides align to TRBD1. CDR3 length: 16 residues. The V and J ends lost 0 bases and 3 bases, in that order; junction bases with no gene match: 5. The germline CDR1 and CDR2 sequences are SGHRS and YFSETQ. The CDR3 DNA sequence: TGCGCCAGCAGCTTGGCCCGACAGGGCCCTAATGAAAAACTGTTTTTT. It codes for CASSLARQGPNEKLFF.

V gene TRBV20-1 combines with J gene TRBJ2-3, with 7 bases that match TRBD2. V lost 3 bases and J lost 2; bases outside the gene matches: 8. Per the germline V gene, CDR1 is DFQATT and CDR2 is SNEGSKA (reference sequence). The CDR3 is 15 amino acids. This chain's CDR3 is CSASKASGNTDTQYF. CDR3 nucleotide sequence: TGCAGTGCTAGTAAGGCCAGCGGGAACACAGATACGCAGTATTTT.

This clone turned up a few times. This chain links TRBV5-1 with TRBJ2-2, with a weak D call TRBD1 (5 bases). Germline values: CDR1 SGHRS, CDR2 YFSETQ. The V and J ends lost 0 bases and 0 bases respectively, with 12 bases between them. The CDR3 is 17 amino acids. The CDR3: CASSLAGAGSNTGELFF. The CDR3 region has the DNA TGCGCCAGCAGCTTGGCCGGAGCAGGGTCGAACACCGGGGAGCTGTTTTTT.

The chain combines TRBV5-1 with TRBJ2-1, with TRBD2 matching over 12 bases. V lost 3 bases, J lost 6 bases, and 4 bases stayed unmatched. Germline-derived CDR1 and CDR2 are SGHRS and YFSETQ. The CDR3 totals 15 residues. The CDR3 DNA reads as TGCGCCAGCAGCTCTCTAGCGGGAGGGTCCAATGAGCAGTTCTTC. It codes for CASSSLAGGSNEQFF.

The J gene is TRBJ2-1, the V gene TRBV6-2 or TRBV6-3; 10 positions agree with TRBD1. J lost 4 bases, V lost 5 bases, and 11 bases had no gene match. Germline CDR1 and CDR2: MNHEY and SVGEGT. CDR3 length equals 17 residues. CDR3 DNA: TGTGCCAGCAGTAAACCGGACAGGGGGTTTCTGTACAATGAGCAGTTCTTC. Protein sequence: CASSKPDRGFLYNEQFF.

V usage is TRBV19 and J usage is TRBJ1-1; D is unresolved. CDR1 is LNHDA and CDR2 is SQIVND in the germline V gene (reference sequence). V lost 3 bases and J lost 4, with 6 bases in between. The CDR3 spans 12 residues. CDR3 loop: CASSMWSTEAFF. The CDR3 DNA reads as TGTGCCAGTAGTATGTGGAGCACTGAAGCTTTCTTT.

V is TRBV13 and J is TRBJ2-3, with 7 nucleotides matching TRBD2. Germline CDR1 is PRHDT and CDR2 is FYEKMQ (reference sequence). This CDR3 is built from 15 residues. V trimming: 5 bases; J trimming: 1 base; junction bases outside the gene matches: 6. The CDR3 sequence: CASSPRTRGTDTQYF. For the CDR3, the DNA is TGTGCCAGCAGCCCACGGACTAGAGGCACAGATACGCAGTATTTT.

The chain carries TRBV5-6 and TRBJ1-4, with TRBD1 as a possible D gene (5 bases). This CDR3 comprises 16 residues. Germline V CDR1 and CDR2: SGHDT, YYEEEE. Trimming cost V 5 bases and J 8 bases, with 22 bases left between them. The CDR3, as DNA: TGTGCCAGCAGTCCCGGTCGGGGGAGGTCCGGGGAAAAACTGTTTTTT. This codes for CASSPGRGRSGEKLFF.

V usage is TRBV15 and J usage is TRBJ2-7; TRBD1 aligns across 9 bases. The CDR3 runs to 15 residues. Trimming at V came to 1 base and at J to 2 bases, leaving 3 bases not matched to a gene. The V gene's germline CDR1 is LNHNV and CDR2 YYDKDF (reference sequence). In DNA, the CDR3 is TGTGCCACCAGCAGAGGCGGGACAGGGACCTACGAGCAGTACTTC. Translated: CATSRGGTGTYEQYF.

In the case of this clone: One end of the junction does not line up with germline, which may come from a read error. The DNA for the CDR3 is TGCAGCGTCGAAGGACTAGCGGGAGGCGAGCAGTACTTC. It translates to CSVEGLAGGEQYF. This chain links TRBV29-1 with TRBJ2-7; 14 bases are a match to TRBD2. In germline, CDR1 is SQVTM, CDR2 ANQGSEA. The CDR3 runs 13 residues.

The chain combines TRBV4-1 with TRBJ1-1; 7 nucleotides align to TRBD1. The V gene end was trimmed by 0 bases and the J gene end by 3 bases; junction bases not matched to a gene: 7. CDR1 is MGHRA, CDR2 YSYEKL, per germline. The CDR3 length is 16 residues. CDR3 DNA sequence: TGCGCCAGCAGCCAAGATCATAGCAGGGGGGACACTGAAGCTTTCTTT. Amino acids: CASSQDHSRGDTEAFF.

V is TRBV3-1 (or the pseudogene TRBV3-2) and J is TRBJ1-5; perhaps TRBD1 as D (6 bases). Germline V gene data show CDR1 as LGHDT and CDR2 as YNNKEL (reference sequence). V lost 1 base, J lost 3 bases, and 7 bases lay in between. The CDR3 spans 14 residues. For the CDR3, the DNA is TGTGCCAGCAGCCAAGGGACAGCCAATCAGCCCCAGCATTTT. Protein sequence: CASSQGTANQPQHF.